The clone carrying this T cell receptor (beta chain) was counted only a few times. This entry belongs to a study of blood T cell repertoires in COVID-19. On the study more broadly: PBMCs, B-cell-depleted T cells, or T cells were the source of the cDNA or gDNA that made up the material.

The CDR3 runs 13 residues. Germline V lookup: CDR1 KGHSH, CDR2 LQKENI. V shed 5 bases, J shed 5 bases, and the junction held 1 base outside the gene matches. Original methodology: Reference gene primer amplification in the assay estimated nucleated cell counts. Profiled with immunoSEQ multiplex PCR; TCRdb holds only in-frame clones, not every one. That table is the source of V, J and clone size, and D and trimming were worked out from the DNA. The sample shows approximately 210,000 clones, 82% of them seen only once. Individuals drawn from around 25 US areas were about 18 to 100 years old. Donors were grouped by their self-reported clinical history.

This chain uses TRBV18 with TRBJ1-2, with 11 bases matching TRBD1. The source is a woman aged 55-70 years who had recovered from COVID-19. Sequences were obtained from PBMCs or T cells enriched from blood (not recorded which). This CDR3 reads CASSGQGAYGYTF. In nucleotides, the CDR3 is TGTGCCAGCTCAGGACAGGGGGCATATGGCTACACCTTC. The full variable domain, rest sourced from reference TRBV18 and TRBJ1-2, is NAGVMQNPRHLVRRRGQEARLRCSPMKGHSHVYWYRQLPEEGLKFMVYLQKENIIDESGMPKERFSAEFPKEGPSILRIQQVVRGDSAAYFCASSGQGAYGYTFGSGTRLTVV.